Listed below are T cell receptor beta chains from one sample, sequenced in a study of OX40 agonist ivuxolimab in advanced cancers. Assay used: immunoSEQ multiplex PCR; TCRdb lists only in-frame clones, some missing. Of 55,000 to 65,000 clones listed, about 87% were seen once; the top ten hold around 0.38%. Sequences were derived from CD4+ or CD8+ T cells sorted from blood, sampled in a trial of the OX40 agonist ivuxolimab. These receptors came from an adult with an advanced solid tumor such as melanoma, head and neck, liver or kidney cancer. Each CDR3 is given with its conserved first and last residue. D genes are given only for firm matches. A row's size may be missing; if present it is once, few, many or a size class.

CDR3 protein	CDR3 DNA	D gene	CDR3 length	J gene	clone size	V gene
CSVSPTAAGGSIQYF	TGCAGCGTCTCCCCCACAGCGGCAGGGGGTTCCATTCAGTACTTC	TRBD1	15	TRBJ2-4	NA	TRBV29-1
CASSPPGGGNTEAFF	TGCGCCAGCAGCCCCCCCGGGGGGGGGAACACTGAAGCTTTCTTT	NA	15	TRBJ1-1	NA	TRBV5-1
CASTKGTQETQYF	TGTGCCAGCACTAAGGGGACTCAAGAGACCCAGTACTTC	NA	13	TRBJ2-5	NA	TRBV7-6
CASSLYTREGLGNEQFF	TGTGCCAGCAGCTTATACACGCGGGAGGGCCTGGGGAATGAGCAGTTCTTC	TRBD2	17	TRBJ2-1	NA	TRBV11-2
CASSLEDLSYEQYF	TGTGCCAGCAGCTTGGAAGACCTCTCCTACGAGCAGTACTTC	NA	14	TRBJ2-7	once	TRBV5-6
CASSPRTKNTEAFF	TGTGCCAGCAGCCCTAGAACAAAGAACACTGAAGCTTTCTTT	NA	14	TRBJ1-1	NA	TRBV7-8
CASTSGASGHSPLHF	TGTGCCAGCACCTCAGGAGCCAGCGGCCATTCACCCCTCCACTTT	NA	15	TRBJ1-6	NA	TRBV28
CASRGQGALTHF	TGTGCCAGCAGGGGACAGGGGGCTCTTACTCATTTT	TRBD1	12	TRBJ1-5	NA	TRBV28
CASSRAETQYF	TGTGCCAGCTCCCGCGCAGAGACCCAGTACTTC	NA	11	TRBJ2-5	once	TRBV18
CASSRDRYSTEAFF	TGTGCCAGCAGTAGGGACAGGTACAGCACTGAAGCTTTCTTT	TRBD1	14	TRBJ1-1	NA	TRBV6-1
CASSEFENTEAFF	TGTGCCAGCAGTGAGTTCGAGAACACTGAAGCTTTCTTT	NA	13	TRBJ1-1	NA	TRBV25-1
CASIDGRGSPLHF	TGCGCCAGCATCGACGGCCGGGGTTCACCCCTCCACTTT	NA	13	TRBJ1-6	NA	TRBV5-1
CASSPGQGTYGYTF	TGTGCCAGCAGCCCGGGACAGGGAACCTATGGCTACACCTTC	TRBD1	14	TRBJ1-2	NA	TRBV5-4
CASSGQGTYEQYF	TGTGCCAGCAGTGGACAGGGGACCTACGAGCAGTACTTC	TRBD1	13	TRBJ2-7	NA	TRBV7-2
CASSPRTGSTEAFF	TGCGCCAGCAGCCCACGGACAGGGAGTACTGAAGCTTTCTTT	TRBD1	14	TRBJ1-1	NA	TRBV5-1
CASSETIGDRGRVSTEAFF	TGTGCCAGCAGCGAAACTATTGGGGACAGGGGGCGCGTCAGCACTGAAGCTTTCTTT	TRBD1	19	TRBJ1-1	NA	TRBV9
CASSYSDMYQETQYF	TGTGCCAGCAGTTACTCAGATATGTACCAAGAGACCCAGTACTTC	NA	15	TRBJ2-5	NA	TRBV6-6
CSVRRGARNQPQHF	TGCAGCGTTAGGCGGGGGGCCCGCAATCAGCCCCAGCATTTT	NA	14	TRBJ1-5	NA	TRBV29-1
CASSLARRTGQGNTIYF	TGTGCCAGCAGCTTGGCTAGGAGGACAGGGCAAGGAAACACCATATATTTT	TRBD1	17	TRBJ1-3	NA	TRBV5-4
CASKGGEFDEQFF	TGTGCCAGCAAGGGAGGGGAGTTCGATGAGCAGTTCTTC	TRBD2	13	TRBJ2-1	NA	TRBV6-6
CASSSTTGGDTEAFF	TGTGCCAGCAGTTCAACTACAGGGGGAGACACTGAAGCTTTCTTT	TRBD1	15	TRBJ1-1	NA	TRBV6-6
CASSPPGIRSYNEQFF	TGTGCCAGCTCACCACCGGGGATCCGCTCCTACAATGAGCAGTTCTTC	NA	16	TRBJ2-1	NA	TRBV18
CASRRQGLEAFF	TGTGCCAGCAGAAGACAGGGACTTGAAGCTTTCTTT	TRBD1	12	TRBJ1-1	once	TRBV6-6